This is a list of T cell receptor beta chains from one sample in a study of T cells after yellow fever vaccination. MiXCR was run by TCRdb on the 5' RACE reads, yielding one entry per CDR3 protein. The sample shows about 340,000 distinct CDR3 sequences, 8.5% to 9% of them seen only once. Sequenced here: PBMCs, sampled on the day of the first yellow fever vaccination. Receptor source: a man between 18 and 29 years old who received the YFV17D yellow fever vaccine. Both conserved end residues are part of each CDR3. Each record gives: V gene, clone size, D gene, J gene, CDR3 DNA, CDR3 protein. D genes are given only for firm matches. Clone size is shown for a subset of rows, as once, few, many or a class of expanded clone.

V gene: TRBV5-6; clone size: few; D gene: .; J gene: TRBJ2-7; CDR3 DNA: TGTGCCAGCAGCCTCCCGACAGATACCTACGAGCAGTACTTC; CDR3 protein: CASSLPTDTYEQYF
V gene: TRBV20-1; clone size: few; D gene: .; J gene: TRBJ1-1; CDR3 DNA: TGCAGTGCTCAGAGAACCATGATAGGCCAAGCTTTCTTT; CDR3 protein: CSAQRTMIGQAFF
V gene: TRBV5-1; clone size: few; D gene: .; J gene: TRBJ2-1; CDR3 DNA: TGCGCCAGCAGTTTCGACCGAATTTACAATGAGCAGTTCTTC; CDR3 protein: CASSFDRIYNEQFF
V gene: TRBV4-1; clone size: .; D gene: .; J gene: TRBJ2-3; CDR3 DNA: TGCGCCAGCAGCCAAGTAGGCGGTCGGGTAACAGATACGCAGTATTTT; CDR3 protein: CASSQVGGRVTDTQYF
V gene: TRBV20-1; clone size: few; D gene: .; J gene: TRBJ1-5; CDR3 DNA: TGCAGTGCTAACAGCCCCAATCAGCCCCAGCATTTT; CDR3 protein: CSANSPNQPQHF
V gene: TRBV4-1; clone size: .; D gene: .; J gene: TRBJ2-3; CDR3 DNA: TGCGCCAGCAGCCCCTGGGACTCGGGGGAAACAGATACGCAGTATTTT; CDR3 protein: CASSPWDSGETDTQYF
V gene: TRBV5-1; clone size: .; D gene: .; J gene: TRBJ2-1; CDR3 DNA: TGCGCCAGCAGCTTGGCCCGGCCGGAGAATGAGCAGTTCTTC; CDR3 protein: CASSLARPENEQFF
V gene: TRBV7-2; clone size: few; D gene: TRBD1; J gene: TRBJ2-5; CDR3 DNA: TGTGCCAGCAGCTTAGTAGGGACAGGGGCGATGAAGACCCAGTACTTC; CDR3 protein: CASSLVGTGAMKTQYF
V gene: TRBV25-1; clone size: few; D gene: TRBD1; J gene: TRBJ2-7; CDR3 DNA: TGTGCCAGCAACGGACAGGCCTACGAGCAGTACTTC; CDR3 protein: CASNGQAYEQYF
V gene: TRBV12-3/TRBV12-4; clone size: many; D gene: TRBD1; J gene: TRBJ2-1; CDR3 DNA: TGTGCCAGCAGTTTCAGGGGGCTCGACAATGAGCAGTTCTTC; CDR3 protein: CASSFRGLDNEQFF
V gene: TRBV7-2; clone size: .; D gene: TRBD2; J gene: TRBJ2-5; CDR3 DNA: TGTGCCAGCCACCTTGAGCGGGGGGCGCAAGAGACCCAGTACTTC; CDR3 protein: CASHLERGAQETQYF
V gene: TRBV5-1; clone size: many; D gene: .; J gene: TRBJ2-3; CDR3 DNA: TGTGCCAGCAGCTTCGGGGGCAGCACAGATACGCAGTATTTT; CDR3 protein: CASSFGGSTDTQYF
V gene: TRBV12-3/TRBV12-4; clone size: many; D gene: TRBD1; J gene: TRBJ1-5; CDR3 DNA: TGTGCCAGCTCCGGGTCAGGGGGGAATCAGCCCCAGCATTTT; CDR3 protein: CASSGSGGNQPQHF
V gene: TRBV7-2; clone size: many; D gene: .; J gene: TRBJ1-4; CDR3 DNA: TGTGCCAGCAGCTTAGTCAACGAAAAACTGTTTTTT; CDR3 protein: CASSLVNEKLFF
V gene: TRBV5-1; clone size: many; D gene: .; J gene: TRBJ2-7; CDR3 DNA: TGCGCCAGCAGCCCACGCCGGGGACACGGGTACGAGCAGTACTTC; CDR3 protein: CASSPRRGHGYEQYF
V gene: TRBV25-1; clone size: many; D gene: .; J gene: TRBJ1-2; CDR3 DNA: TGTGCCAGCAGTGAACAAGGGGATACCTATGGCTACACCTTC; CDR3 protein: CASSEQGDTYGYTF
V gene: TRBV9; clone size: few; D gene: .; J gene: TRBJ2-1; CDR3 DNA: TGTGCCAGCAGCGTAGGCCAGGGATCTTACAATGAGCAGTTCTTC; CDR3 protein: CASSVGQGSYNEQFF
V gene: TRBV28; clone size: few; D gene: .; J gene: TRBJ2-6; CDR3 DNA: TGTGCCAGCAGTTTAGGTGGCCTCCCCTCTGGGGCCAACGTCCTGACTTTC; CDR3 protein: CASSLGGLPSGANVLTF
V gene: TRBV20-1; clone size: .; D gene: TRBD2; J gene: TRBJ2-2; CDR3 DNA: TGCAGTGCTAGAGATTCCAGCGGGGGCACCGGGGAGCTGTTTTTT; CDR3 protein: CSARDSSGGTGELFF
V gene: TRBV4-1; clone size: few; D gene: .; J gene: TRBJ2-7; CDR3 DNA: TGCGCCAGCAGTAGAACAAGTGCCTACGAGCAGTACTTC; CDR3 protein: CASSRTSAYEQYF
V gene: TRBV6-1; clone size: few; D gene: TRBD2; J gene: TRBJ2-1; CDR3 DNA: TGTGCCAGCAGAAGGGCCTTCGGACTAGCGGGGGGTGAGCAGTTCTTC; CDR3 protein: CASRRAFGLAGGEQFF
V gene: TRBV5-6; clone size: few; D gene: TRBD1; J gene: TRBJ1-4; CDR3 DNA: TGTGCCAGCAGCCACCCAAGACAGGGAAGAAAACTGTTTTTT; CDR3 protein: CASSHPRQGRKLFF